The present entry profiles one T cell receptor beta chain with its context. Measured with immunoSEQ multiplex PCR; TCRdb has only the in-frame clones, and not every one. Of tens of thousands of clones in the sample, 80% to 95% were seen once. The germline CDR1 and CDR2 sequences are MGHRA and YSYEKL. This CDR3 is 13 amino acids long. Trimming removed 7 bases from V and 3 bases from J; junction bases left unmatched: 5. This sample was included in a study of technical replicates of blood from a few donors. The TCR was taken from a human donor in good health. The specimen was T cells isolated from PBMCs. The chain links TRBV4-1 to TRBJ1-1; 7 nucleotides agree with TRBD1. The CDR3 nucleotides are TGCGCCAGCAAGGGACAGAGGGACACTGAAGCTTTCTTT. Translation gives CASKGQRDTEAFF.